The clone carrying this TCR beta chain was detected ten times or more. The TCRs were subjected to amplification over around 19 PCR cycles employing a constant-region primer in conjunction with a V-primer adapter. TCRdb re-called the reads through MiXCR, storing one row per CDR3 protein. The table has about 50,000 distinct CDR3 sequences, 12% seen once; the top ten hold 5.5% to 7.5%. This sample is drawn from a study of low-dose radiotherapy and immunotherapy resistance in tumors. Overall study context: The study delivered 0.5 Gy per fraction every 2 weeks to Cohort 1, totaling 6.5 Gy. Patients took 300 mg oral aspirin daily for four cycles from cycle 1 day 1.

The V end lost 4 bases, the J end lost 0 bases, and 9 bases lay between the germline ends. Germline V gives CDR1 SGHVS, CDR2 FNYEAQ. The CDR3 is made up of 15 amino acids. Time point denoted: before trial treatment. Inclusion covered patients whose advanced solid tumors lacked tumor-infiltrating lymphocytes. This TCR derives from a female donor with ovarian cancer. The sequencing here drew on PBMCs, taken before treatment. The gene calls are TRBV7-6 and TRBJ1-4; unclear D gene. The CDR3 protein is CASSSRLATNEKLFF. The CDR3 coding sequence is TGTGCCAGCAGCTCCCGCCTTGCAACTAATGAAAAACTGTTTTTT.